These 31 T cell receptor beta chains originate from one sample sequenced in a study of T-cell reconstitution after alpha-beta-depleted transplantation in children. Construction of the TCRbeta library involved unique molecular identifiers. One entry per CDR3 protein results from TCRdb running MiXCR on the PCR reads. The sample lists around 64,000 distinct CDR3 sequences, approximately 10% occurring once. The sequenced sample was PBMCs, obtained before TCRalphabeta/CD19-depleted stem cell transplant. The receptors here all came from a boy aged 5-17 years with acute myeloid leukemia, due to receive a stem cell transplant.

This clonotype was counted only a few times. The J gene is TRBJ1-1, the V gene TRBV6-5; 7 nucleotides align to TRBD1. CDR1 is MNHEY and CDR2 is SVGAGI in the germline V gene. The V segment lost 8 bases and the J segment 11 bases; nucleotides outside the gene matches: 14. This CDR3 has 13 amino acids. As DNA, the CDR3 is TGTGCCAGCCACCCACACTTCGACAGGGCGGCTTTCTTT. Translation gives CASHPHFDRAAFF.

This clonotype was observed many times. The chain combines TRBV29-1 with TRBJ1-1; D is ambiguous. From germline, CDR1 is SQVTM and CDR2 ANQGSEA. This CDR3 is 13 amino acids long. Trimming took 5 bases from V and 1 from J, leaving 11 bases between them. DNA for the CDR3: TGCAGCGTTCGGAAATTCGGGAACACTGAAGCTTTCTTT. Residues: CSVRKFGNTEAFF.

This clonotype was observed many times. This rearrangement joins TRBV24-1 to TRBJ2-2; 9 bases align to TRBD1. With 4 bases clipped from V and 1 base from J, the junction kept 6 bases outside the gene matches. This CDR3 has 17 amino acids. CDR1 is KGHDR, CDR2 SFDVKD, per germline. CDR3 loop: CATSDVWGQGNTGELFF. Written as DNA, the CDR3 is TGTGCCACCAGTGACGTTTGGGGACAGGGGAACACCGGGGAGCTGTTTTTT.

This clonotype showed up many times. The V gene is TRBV7-8, the J gene TRBJ2-1; the D is unclear. Germline CDR1 is SGHVS and CDR2 is FQNEAQ. Trimming removed 1 base at V and 11 bases at J, with 12 bases between. This CDR3 region has 13 residues. Written as DNA, the CDR3 is TGTGCCAGCAGCTTAGAGACCGTAGCAAAGCAGTTCTTC. Residues: CASSLETVAKQFF. The full variable domain, completed using reference TRBV7-8 and TRBJ2-1, is GAGVSQSPRYKVAKRGQDVALRCDPISGHVSLFWYQQALGQGPEFLTYFQNEAQLDKSGLPSDRFFAERPEGSVSTLKIQRTQQEDSAVYLCASSLETVAKQFFGPGTRLTVL.

This clonotype was recorded at least ten times. V is TRBV7-9 and J is TRBJ2-2; D not resolved. From germline, CDR1 is SEHNR and CDR2 FQNEAQ (reference sequence). The CDR3 runs to 14 residues. Trimming pared 1 base from V and 4 bases from J, leaving 7 bases between. CDR3 sequence reads: CASSLVSVTGELFF. The CDR3 DNA sequence: TGTGCCAGCAGCTTAGTATCTGTCACCGGGGAGCTGTTTTTT.

The table lists this clonotype with many counts. In DNA, the CDR3 is TGTGCCAGCAGCCAAGATGATAGCTCCTACAATGAGCAGTTCTTC. This encodes CASSQDDSSYNEQFF. The chain is built from TRBV3-1 and TRBJ2-1, with D unclear. V was cut by 0 bases and J by 0 bases, with 6 bases left in between. The V gene's germline CDR1 is LGHDT and CDR2 YNNKEL (reference sequence). The CDR3 consists of 15 residues.

This clonotype was observed a handful of times. The chain links TRBV3-1 to TRBJ2-5; 9 positions agree with TRBD2. Germline V gives CDR1 LGHDT, CDR2 YNNKEL (reference sequence). CDR3 length: 18 residues. V trimming: 1 base; J trimming: 3 bases; junction bases outside the gene matches: 12. Here the CDR3 DNA reads TGTGCCAGCAGCCAAGCAACCCCGGCGCGGGGGGGAGAAGAGACCCAGTACTTC. This codes for CASSQATPARGGEETQYF.

This clonotype was detected many times. This chain uses TRBV15 with TRBJ2-2; 7 nucleotides align to TRBD2. V gave up 3 bases and J gave up 6 bases; unmatched junction bases: 7. The germline V gene has CDR1 LNHNV and CDR2 YYDKDF (reference sequence). The CDR3 runs to 15 residues. CDR3 nucleotides: TGTGCCACCAGCAGGCGCGGGAGCCCTTCCGGGGAGCTGTTTTTT. It translates to CATSRRGSPSGELFF. The full variable domain, rest sourced from reference TRBV15 and TRBJ2-2, is DAMVIQNPRYQVTQFGKPVTLSCSQTLNHNVMYWYQQKSSQAPKLLFHYYDKDFNNEADTPDNFQSRRPNTSFCFLDIRSPGLGDTAMYLCATSRRGSPSGELFFGEGSRLTVL.

This rearrangement joins TRBV20-1 to TRBJ1-3; D is unresolved. The CDR3 loop spans 15 amino acids. The V end lost 2 bases, the J end lost 0 bases, and 11 bases lay between the germline ends. Germline CDR1 reads DFQATT; CDR2 reads SNEGSKA (reference sequence). DNA for the CDR3: TGCAGTGCTAGAAAGCGGCTCAACTCTGGAAACACCATATATTTT. It translates to CSARKRLNSGNTIYF.

This clonotype has ten or more counts. V gene TRBV4-3 combines with J gene TRBJ2-1; TRBD2 matches at 7 bases. The V gene end was trimmed by 0 bases and the J gene end by 8 bases; junction bases not matched to a gene: 13. The germline CDR1 and CDR2 sequences are LGHNA and YSLEER. The CDR3 runs 17 residues. CDR3 region: CASSQDHRLADFDEQFF. In nucleotides, the CDR3 is TGCGCCAGCAGCCAAGATCATCGTCTAGCGGATTTCGATGAGCAGTTCTTC.

The chain couples TRBV4-2 to TRBJ1-5; tentative D call: TRBD1 (6 bases). With 0 bases removed from V and 5 bases from J, the gap between germline ends came to 20 bases. This CDR3 comprises 18 residues. The V gene's germline CDR1 is LGHNA and CDR2 YNFKEQ. This CDR3 reads CASSQEVGDSGVDQPQHF. The CDR3 bases are TGTGCCAGCAGCCAAGAAGTCGGGGATTCAGGGGTCGATCAGCCCCAGCATTTT.

This clonotype occurred many times. The chain has TRBV12-3 or TRBV12-4 and TRBJ1-1; D remains ambiguous. V lost 2 bases, J lost 6 bases, and 13 bases lay in between. The CDR3 covers 14 residues. The CDR3 DNA reads as TGTGCCAGCAGTTTAAGGGCGCAGCGCTCTGAAGCTTTCTTT. Protein product: CASSLRAQRSEAFF.

This clonotype was recorded many times. The CDR3 DNA follows: TGTGCCAGCAGCCCAGGACAGGGTTTCTACGAGCAGTACTTC. Translation gives CASSPGQGFYEQYF. This chain links TRBV5-6 with TRBJ2-7; TRBD1 agrees at 8 bases. The CDR3 totals 14 residues. Germline CDR1 reads SGHDT; CDR2 reads YYEEEE. J gave up 3 bases and V 4 bases, and 6 bases lay outside the gene matches.

Worth noting for this clonotype: A clone one base away is much larger, so this may be a read error. The chain links TRBV7-3 to TRBJ2-1; tentative D call: TRBD2 (5 bases). The CDR3 runs to 12 residues. Deletions cut 6 bases from V and 8 bases from J, with 11 bases between. The germline gives CDR1 SGHTA, CDR2 FQGTGA. The CDR3 protein is CASSPEGDEQFF. CDR3 in DNA: TGTGCCAGCAGTCCAGAGGGAGATGAGCAGTTCTTC.

This clonotype was seen many times. The chain combines TRBV12-3 or TRBV12-4 with TRBJ1-1, with a possible D match to TRBD1 (5 bases). V lost 6 bases and J 5 bases, leaving 13 bases between the germline ends. There are 13 residues in the CDR3. CDR3 sequence (DNA): TGTGCCAGCAGGGAGACAGCGATGACTGAAGCTTTCTTT. Translating it yields CASRETAMTEAFF.

This clonotype was observed at least ten times. The chain links TRBV7-2 to TRBJ2-3; D unclear. This CDR3 has 15 amino acids. V was shortened by 2 bases and J by 0 bases, with 9 bases between the two germline ends. Looked up from germline, CDR1 is SGHTA and CDR2 is FQGNSA. The CDR3 is CASSLQPTSTDTQYF. Here the CDR3 DNA reads TGTGCCAGCAGCTTACAACCTACTAGCACAGATACGCAGTATTTT.

This clonotype has at least ten counts. The rearrangement uses TRBV7-9 and TRBJ2-7; D tentatively reads TRBD1 or TRBD2 (5 bases each). Trimming stripped 4 bases from V and 3 bases from J, with 16 bases between. CDR1 and CDR2 from the germline V gene are SEHNR and FQNEAQ (reference sequence). This CDR3 has 15 amino acids. CDR3 in amino acids: CASSSSGTLDYEQYV. CDR3 DNA sequence: TGTGCCAGCAGCTCCTCCGGGACGCTAGACTACGAGCAGTACGTC.

Ten or more counts support this clonotype. The chain is built from TRBV7-6 and TRBJ2-6, with D unresolved. The V and J ends lost 6 bases and 0 bases respectively, with 3 bases between them. Germline V gene sequence: CDR1 SGHVS, CDR2 FNYEAQ. The CDR3 runs to 13 residues. For the CDR3, the DNA is TGTGCCAGCAGGAACTCTGGGGCCAACGTCCTGACTTTC. The encoded protein is CASRNSGANVLTF. The whole variable domain, remainder taken from reference TRBV7-6 and TRBJ2-6, is GAGVSQSPRYKVTKRGQDVALRCDPISGHVSLYWYRQALGQGPEFLTYFNYEAQQDKSGLPNDRFSAERPEGSISTLTIQRTEQRDSAMYRCASRNSGANVLTFGAGSRLTVL.

This clonotype has a count of ten or more. The rearrangement links TRBV12-3 or TRBV12-4 to TRBJ1-1; tentatively, D is TRBD1 (6 bases). V lost 3 bases to trimming and J lost 5 bases, with 16 bases between them. The CDR3 is 15 residues long. Here the CDR3 DNA reads TGTGCCAGCAGTTTTCACCAATGGCAGGGGACTGAAGCTTTCTTT. Residues: CASSFHQWQGTEAFF.

This chain links TRBV7-6 with TRBJ2-7; the D gene is possibly TRBD2 (6 bases). The germline V gene encodes CDR1 SGHVS and CDR2 FNYEAQ. The CDR3 length is 18 residues. The ends were cut back, 2 bases at V and 3 bases at J, with 23 bases in the middle. The CDR3 DNA is TGTGCCAGCAGCTTACAGCGGGTGGGCTCTACGGGGTTCTACGAGCAGTACTTC. It codes for CASSLQRVGSTGFYEQYF.

The rearrangement links TRBV21-1 to TRBJ1-6; the table calls TRBD1, which could not be checked here. TRBV21-1 is labeled a pseudogene. This CDR3 is built from 17 residues. CDR3 coding DNA: TGTGCCAGCAGCAAAAGTCCCGGGACAGGGGGCTATTCACCCCTCCACTTT. It specifies CASSKSPGTGGYSPLHF.

This clonotype was seen many times. The J gene is TRBJ2-5, the V gene TRBV12-3 or TRBV12-4; 12 positions match TRBD2. The trim removed 6 bases at V and 5 bases at J, leaving 7 bases unmatched. The CDR3 is 15 amino acids. The CDR3 loop reads CASSRLAGAPETQYF. CDR3 nucleotide sequence: TGTGCCAGCAGCCGACTAGCGGGAGCGCCGGAGACCCAGTACTTC.

This clonotype was recorded at least ten times. The chain employs TRBV3-1 and TRBJ1-6, with D tentatively TRBD1 (6 bases). The germline gives CDR1 LGHDT, CDR2 YNNKEL (reference sequence). The CDR3 loop spans 14 amino acids. Trimming removed 1 base from V and 8 bases from J, with 9 bases in between. The CDR3 spells CASSQVTGYSPLHF. The CDR3 bases are TGTGCCAGCAGCCAAGTCACAGGGTATTCACCCCTCCACTTT. Combining the CDR3 with reference TRBV3-1 and TRBJ1-6 gives the whole variable domain DTAVSQTPKYLVTQMGNDKSIKCEQNLGHDTMYWYKQDSKKFLKIMFSYNNKELIINETVPNRFSPKSPDKAHLNLHINSLELGDSAVYFCASSQVTGYSPLHFGNGTRLTVT.

The rearrangement joins TRBV19 to TRBJ2-2; the D gene is possibly TRBD1 (6 bases). Germline V lookup: CDR1 LNHDA, CDR2 SQIVND (reference sequence). The CDR3 is 15 residues long. Trimming cost V 3 bases and J 6 bases, with 14 bases left between them. The CDR3 DNA is TGTGCCAGTAGTATGAGCAGGGGTCAGGCCGGGGAGCTGTTTTTT. It translates to CASSMSRGQAGELFF.

This clonotype appeared many times. J is TRBJ2-7 and V is TRBV7-2; maybe TRBD2 (5 bases). Trimming shortened V by 6 bases and J by 3 bases, and 12 bases separated the two germline ends. This CDR3 spans 13 amino acids. From germline, CDR1 is SGHTA and CDR2 FQGNSA. The CDR3 spells CASRLGDVYEQYF. The CDR3 DNA follows: TGTGCCAGCAGGCTGGGAGACGTCTACGAGCAGTACTTC.

The sample holds many counts of this clonotype. In nucleotides, the CDR3 is TGTGCCAGCAGCCACCCGGGGTCAGATTACGAGCAGTACTTC. Translating it yields CASSHPGSDYEQYF. The chain has TRBV25-1 and TRBJ2-7; TRBD2 might be the D (5 bases). Looked up from germline, CDR1 is MGHDK and CDR2 is SYGVNS. Trimming stripped 6 bases from V and 4 bases from J, with 16 bases between. The CDR3 has 14 amino acids.

This clonotype was recorded many times. The chain carries TRBV28 and TRBJ1-2; perhaps TRBD1 as D (5 bases). The germline V and J ends were trimmed by 8 bases and 8 bases, with 15 bases remaining between them. From germline, CDR1 is MDHEN and CDR2 SYDVKM. The CDR3 spans 12 residues. CDR3 coding DNA: TGTGCCAGCCTCCTAGGGGAAGGAGGCTACACCTTC. Translation gives CASLLGEGGYTF.

The table lists this clonotype with many counts. The V and J genes are TRBV29-1 and TRBJ2-1; D might be TRBD1 or TRBD2, each matching 5 bases. V was cut by 4 bases and J by 12 bases, with 13 bases left in between. This CDR3 is built from 11 residues. The germline V gene encodes CDR1 SQVTM and CDR2 ANQGSEA. The chain's CDR3 is CSVVLGVTQFF. The CDR3 nucleotides read TGCAGCGTTGTACTAGGGGTAACGCAGTTCTTC.

This clonotype was picked up many times. The chain is built from TRBV29-1 and TRBJ1-1, with D unclear. From germline, CDR1 is SQVTM and CDR2 ANQGSEA. This CDR3 has 11 residues. The CDR3 here is CIGRRNTEAFF. Written as DNA, the CDR3 is TGCATCGGACGAAGGAACACTGAAGCTTTCTTT.

This clonotype was counted at least ten times. V gene TRBV20-1 combines with J gene TRBJ1-1, with a possible D match to TRBD1 (5 bases). V shed 1 base and J shed 0 bases, with 9 bases lying between them. Germline CDR1 reads DFQATT; CDR2 reads SNEGSKA (reference sequence). CDR3 size: 14 residues. CDR3 nucleotide sequence: TGCAGTGCTAGAGGGGGGTCGGTGAACACTGAAGCTTTCTTT. Encoded protein: CSARGGSVNTEAFF.

This clonotype was seen many times. The chain links TRBV7-9 to TRBJ2-2; D uncertain. V was trimmed by 3 bases and J by 5 bases, leaving 10 bases between them. Germline CDR1 reads SEHNR; CDR2 reads FQNEAQ (reference sequence). This CDR3 is 14 amino acids long. The DNA of the CDR3 is TGTGCCAGCAGCTTTATCAGCCTGACCGGGGAGCTGTTTTTT. This sequence encodes CASSFISLTGELFF. The variable domain in full, completed from reference TRBV7-9 and TRBJ2-2, reads DTGVSQNPRHKITKRGQNVTFRCDPISEHNRLYWYRQTLGQGPEFLTYFQNEAQLEKSRLLSDRFSAERPKGSFSTLEIQRTEQGDSAMYLCASSFISLTGELFFGEGSRLTVL.